Included here is one T cell receptor (beta chain) sequence, with context. The antigen it binds to is not known. It has no much larger one-base neighbor in the sample; base qualities were not kept. TCRbeta CDR3 regions were amplified from genomic DNA using the immunoSEQ Assay, a bias-controlled multiplex PCR. Regarding the original processing steps: Within the assay, amplification of reference gene primers was used to estimate how many nucleated cells each sample contained. To quantify the absolute abundance of each unique TCRbeta CDR3 rearrangement, sequence reads were collapsed and filtered. For each sample, productive Simpson clonality was calculated as the square root of Simpson's diversity index across productive rearrangements. TCRdb carries this immuneACCESS record with in-frame sequences only. Its versions omit some clonotypes, under half of them owing to an unresolved V gene in the studies checked, with the rest unexplained. V and J calls and clone size are as listed in that table; D and trimming were resolved from the DNA. This sample is represented by some 520,000 clones; roughly nine tenths of them were singletons. 0.7% to 1% of the sample is in the top ten clones.

The V end loses 2 bases and the J end loses 1 base, and a stretch of 9 bases separates them. From cysteine to phenylalanine, the CDR3 is 14 amino acids long. The DNA shown is the 42-base CDR3, in frame from base 1. For CDR1 and CDR2, the germline V gene lists SGDLS and YYNGEE. One collaborating source in Seattle enrolled patients during active infection and followed them longitudinally through the course of disease. Whole blood was collected in K2EDTA tubes by collaborating institutions according to the institutions' own protocols. Collaborator samples were shipped for TCRbeta analysis as frozen whole blood, isolated PBMCs, or DNA extracted from either sample type. This specimen belongs to a study of blood T cell repertoires in COVID-19 (dated by TCRdb to 2019 to 2021). For the study in its entirety: The collaborator samples originated in the United States, Italy and Spain and spanned the acute and convalescent phases of COVID-19. The material from the prospective study consisted of cDNA or gDNA derived from T cells, B-cell-depleted T cells, or PBMCs. Deeply sampled blood TCRbeta repertoires from subjects exposed to, actively infected with, or recovered from COVID-19 were included in the dataset. The repertoires were made available in a free public database intended to serve as a resource for research on the immune response to SARS-CoV-2. Samples were obtained from the ongoing ImmuneRACE study (first 160 participants) and from roughly 1,300 subjects provided by 6 global collaborators. A de-identified subject ID, COVID-19 status, age in years and sex were almost always included in the sample metadata. Where available, HLA class I and class II types were obtained from metadata supplied by the sample provider rather than from assay-based typing.

General conclusions and limits of the study: How much clinical and demographic metadata was included differed by source and by participant, and the metadata was provided uncurated.

Recombination connected TRBV9 to TRBJ2-5; perhaps TRBD2 is the D gene, with 7 bases matching. The TCR was taken from a young man with COVID-19, enrolled during active disease. The sample comprised peripheral blood. At the DNA level, the sequence is TGTGCCAGCAGCGTTAGGGGGGGCCAAGAGACCCAGTACTTC. It is translated as CASSVRGGQETQYF.